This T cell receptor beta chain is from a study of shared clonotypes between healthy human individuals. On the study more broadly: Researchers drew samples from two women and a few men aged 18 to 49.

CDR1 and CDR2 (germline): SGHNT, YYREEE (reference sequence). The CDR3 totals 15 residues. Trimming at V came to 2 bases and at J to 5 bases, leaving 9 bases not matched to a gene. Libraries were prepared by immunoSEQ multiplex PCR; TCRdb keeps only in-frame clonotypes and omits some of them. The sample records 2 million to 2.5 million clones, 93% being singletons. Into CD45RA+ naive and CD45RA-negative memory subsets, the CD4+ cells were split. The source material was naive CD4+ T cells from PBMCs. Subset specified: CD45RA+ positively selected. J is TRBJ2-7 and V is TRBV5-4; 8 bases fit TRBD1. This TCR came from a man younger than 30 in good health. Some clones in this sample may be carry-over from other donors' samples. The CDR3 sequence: CASSLPTGEHHEQYF. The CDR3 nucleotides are TGTGCCAGCAGCTTACCGACAGGGGAGCACCACGAGCAGTACTTC. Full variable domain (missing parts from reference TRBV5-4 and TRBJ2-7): ETGVTQSPTHLIKTRGQQVTLRCSSQSGHNTVSWYQQALGQGPQFIFQYYREEENGRGNFPPRFSGLQFPNYSSELNVNALELDDSALYLCASSLPTGEHHEQYFGPGTRLTVT.